This T cell receptor (beta chain) comes out of a study of blood T cell repertoires in COVID-19. Study information: The origin of the acute and convalescent COVID-19 samples was the United States, Italy and Spain. The cDNA or gDNA used as material had been derived from T cells, B-cell-depleted T cells, or PBMCs.

This clone was detected only a few times. Authors' processing steps: How many nucleated cells were present was estimated from reference gene primer amplification. Only in-frame clones appear in the TCRdb table, and some are missing; sequencing was by immunoSEQ multiplex PCR. The V and J calls and the clone size are those of that table, but D and trimming were determined from the DNA. This sample has over 250,000 clones; around nine tenths occur once, and the top ten carry under 15%. The germline V gene encodes CDR1 SGHAT and CDR2 FQNNGV. This CDR3 is built from 15 residues. The V end was cut by 6 bases, the J end by 2 bases, with 17 bases between.

The genes are TRBV11-2 and TRBJ2-7; maybe TRBD1 (6 bases). This TCR derives from a woman aged 60-75 years with acute or convalescent COVID-19. Sequenced: peripheral blood. The CDR3 here is CASRLDRPPAYEQYF. The CDR3 region has the DNA TGTGCCAGCAGACTTGACAGGCCCCCAGCCTACGAGCAGTACTTC. Full variable domain (missing parts from reference TRBV11-2 and TRBJ2-7): EAGVAQSPRYKIIEKRQSVAFWCNPISGHATLYWYQQILGQGPKLLIQFQNNGVVDDSQLPKDRFSAERLKGVDSTLKIQPAKLEDSAVYLCASRLDRPPAYEQYFGPGTRLTVT.